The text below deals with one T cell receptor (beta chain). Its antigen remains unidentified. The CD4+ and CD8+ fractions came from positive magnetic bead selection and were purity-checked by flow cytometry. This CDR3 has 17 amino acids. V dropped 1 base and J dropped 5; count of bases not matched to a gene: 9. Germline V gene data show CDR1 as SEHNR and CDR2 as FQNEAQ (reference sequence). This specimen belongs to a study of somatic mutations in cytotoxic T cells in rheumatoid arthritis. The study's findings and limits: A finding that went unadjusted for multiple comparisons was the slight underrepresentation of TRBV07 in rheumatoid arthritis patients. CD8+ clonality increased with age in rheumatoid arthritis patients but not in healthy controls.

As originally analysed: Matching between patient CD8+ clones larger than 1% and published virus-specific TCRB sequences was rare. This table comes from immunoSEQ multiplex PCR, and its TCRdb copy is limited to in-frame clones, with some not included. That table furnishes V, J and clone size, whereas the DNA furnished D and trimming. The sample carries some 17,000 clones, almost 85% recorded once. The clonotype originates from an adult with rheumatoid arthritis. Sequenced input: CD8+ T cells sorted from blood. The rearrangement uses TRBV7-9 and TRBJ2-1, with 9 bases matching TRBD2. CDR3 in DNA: TGTGCCAGCAGCTTAGATCTAGCGGGGATAAAGAACAATGAGCAGTTCTTC. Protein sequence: CASSLDLAGIKNNEQFF.